This T cell receptor beta chain was identified in a study of blood T cell repertoires in COVID-19. Study-wide context: Sources were T cells, B-cell-depleted T cells, or PBMCs; the material itself was cDNA or gDNA.

Only in-frame clones appear in the TCRdb table, and some are missing; sequencing was by immunoSEQ multiplex PCR. The table records 200,000 or so clones, under 85% of them present only once. Adults between roughly 18 and 100 years of age took part from about two dozen US areas. Cohort 3 recovery required two negative PCRs, clearance, or symptom resolution. This CDR3 is 14 amino acids long. V lost 1 base to trimming and J lost 4 bases, with 8 bases between them. Germline assignment: CDR1 SEHNR and CDR2 FQNEAQ (reference sequence). This clone was seen just once. The sample comprised PBMCs or T cells enriched from blood (not recorded which). The receptor's source is a man aged 55 to 70 who had recovered from COVID-19. The V gene is TRBV7-9, the J gene TRBJ2-1; D is ambiguous. CDR3 residues: CASSLGIGYNEQFF. The CDR3 coding sequence is TGTGCCAGCAGCTTAGGAATCGGGTACAATGAGCAGTTCTTC.